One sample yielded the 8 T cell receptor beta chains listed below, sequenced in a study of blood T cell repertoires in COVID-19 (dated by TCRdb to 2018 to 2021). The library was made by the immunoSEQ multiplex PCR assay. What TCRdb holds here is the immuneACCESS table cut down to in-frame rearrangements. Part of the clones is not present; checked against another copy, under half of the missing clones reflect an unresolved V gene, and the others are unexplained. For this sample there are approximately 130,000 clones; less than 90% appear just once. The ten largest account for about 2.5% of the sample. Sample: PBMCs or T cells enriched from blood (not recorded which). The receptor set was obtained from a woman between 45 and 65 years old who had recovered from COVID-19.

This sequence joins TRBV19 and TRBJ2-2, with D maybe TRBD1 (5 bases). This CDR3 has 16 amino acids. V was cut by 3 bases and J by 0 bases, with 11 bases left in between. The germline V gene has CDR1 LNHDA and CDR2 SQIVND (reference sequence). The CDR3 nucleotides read TGTGCCAGTAGTATGTTTGGACACACGAACACCGGGGAGCTGTTTTTT. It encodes CASSMFGHTNTGELFF.

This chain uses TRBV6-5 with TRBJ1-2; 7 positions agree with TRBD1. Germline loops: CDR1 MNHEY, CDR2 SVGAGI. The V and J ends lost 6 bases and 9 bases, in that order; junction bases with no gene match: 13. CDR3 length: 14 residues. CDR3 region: CASRPGTVFERYTF. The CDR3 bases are TGTGCCAGCAGACCCGGGACAGTTTTTGAGCGCTACACCTTC.

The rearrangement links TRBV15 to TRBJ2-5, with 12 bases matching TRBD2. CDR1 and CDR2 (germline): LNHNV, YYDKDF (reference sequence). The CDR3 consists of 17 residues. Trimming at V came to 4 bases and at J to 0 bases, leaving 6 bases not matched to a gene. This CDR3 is CATSKGLAGSYQETQYF. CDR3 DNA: TGTGCCACCAGCAAAGGACTAGCGGGGTCGTACCAAGAGACCCAGTACTTC.

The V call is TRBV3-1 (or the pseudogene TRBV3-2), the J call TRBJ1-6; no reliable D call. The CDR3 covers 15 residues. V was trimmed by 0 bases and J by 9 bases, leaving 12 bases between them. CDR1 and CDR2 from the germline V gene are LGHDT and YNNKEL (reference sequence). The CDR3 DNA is TGTGCCAGCAGCCAAGATTCGGGGTGGGGTTCACCCCTCCACTTT. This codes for CASSQDSGWGSPLHF.

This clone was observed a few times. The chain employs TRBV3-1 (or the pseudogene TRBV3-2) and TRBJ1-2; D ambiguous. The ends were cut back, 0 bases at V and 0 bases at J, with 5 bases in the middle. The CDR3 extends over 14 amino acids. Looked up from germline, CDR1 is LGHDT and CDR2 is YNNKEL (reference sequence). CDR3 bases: TGTGCCAGCAGCCAAGACGGAGCTAACTATGGCTACACCTTC. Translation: CASSQDGANYGYTF.

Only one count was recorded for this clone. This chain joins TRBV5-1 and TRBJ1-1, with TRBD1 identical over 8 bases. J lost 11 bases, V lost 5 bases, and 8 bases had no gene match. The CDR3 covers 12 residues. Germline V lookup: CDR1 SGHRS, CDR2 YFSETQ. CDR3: CASRATTGEAFF. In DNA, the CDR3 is TGCGCCAGCAGGGCGACGACAGGGGAGGCTTTCTTT.

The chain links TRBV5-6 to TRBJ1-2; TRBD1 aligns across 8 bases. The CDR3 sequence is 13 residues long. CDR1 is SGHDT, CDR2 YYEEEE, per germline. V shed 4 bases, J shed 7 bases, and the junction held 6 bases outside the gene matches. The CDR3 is CASSRTGSPGYTF. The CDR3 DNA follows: TGTGCCAGCAGCCGGACAGGGAGTCCTGGCTACACCTTC.

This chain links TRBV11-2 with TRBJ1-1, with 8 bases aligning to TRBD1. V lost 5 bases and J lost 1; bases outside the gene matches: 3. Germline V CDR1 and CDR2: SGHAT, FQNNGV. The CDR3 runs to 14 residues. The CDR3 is CASSTTGGNTEAFF. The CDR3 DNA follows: TGTGCCAGCAGCACTACAGGGGGGAACACTGAAGCTTTCTTT.